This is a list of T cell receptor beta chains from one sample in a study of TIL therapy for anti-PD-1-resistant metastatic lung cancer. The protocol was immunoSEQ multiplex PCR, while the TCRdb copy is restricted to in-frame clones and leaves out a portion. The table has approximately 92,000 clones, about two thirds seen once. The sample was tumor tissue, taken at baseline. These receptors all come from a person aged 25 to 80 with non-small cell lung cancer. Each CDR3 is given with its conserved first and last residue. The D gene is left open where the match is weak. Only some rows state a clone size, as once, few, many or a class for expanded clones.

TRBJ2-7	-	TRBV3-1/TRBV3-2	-	CASSLMETAEQYF	TGTGCCAGCAGCCTCATGGAGACAGCGGAGCAGTACTTC
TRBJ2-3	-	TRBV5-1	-	CASSLETYPRYDTQYF	TGCGCCAGCAGCTTGGAGACGTACCCTAGGTACGATACGCAGTATTTT
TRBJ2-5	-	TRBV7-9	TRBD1	CASSRGQGHQETQYF	TGTGCCAGCAGCCGCGGACAGGGCCACCAAGAGACCCAGTACTTC
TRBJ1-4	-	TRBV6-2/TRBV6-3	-	CASSYAIATNEKLFF	TGTGCCAGCAGTTACGCGATTGCAACTAATGAAAAACTGTTTTTT
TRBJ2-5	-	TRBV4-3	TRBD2	CASSRSWTSGSGETQYF	TGCGCCAGCAGTCGATCTTGGACTAGCGGGAGTGGAGAGACCCAGTACTTC
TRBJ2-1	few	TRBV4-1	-	CASSPGPQVNEQFF	TGCGCCAGCAGTCCAGGGCCCCAGGTCAATGAGCAGTTCTTC
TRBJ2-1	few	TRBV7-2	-	CASSLSVTSYNEQFF	TGTGCCAGCAGCTTATCTGTGACATCCTACAATGAGCAGTTCTTC
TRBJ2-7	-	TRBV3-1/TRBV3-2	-	CASSQDPLRRGGYEQYF	TGTGCCAGCAGCCAAGACCCTCTAAGGCGGGGCGGCTACGAGCAGTACTTC
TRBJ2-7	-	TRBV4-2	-	CASSLGARDTAYEQYF	TGTGCCAGCAGCCTCGGAGCCCGGGACACAGCCTACGAGCAGTACTTC
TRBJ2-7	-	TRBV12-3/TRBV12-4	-	CASGARGPGEQYF	TGTGCCAGCGGGGCCCGGGGTCCTGGCGAGCAGTACTTC
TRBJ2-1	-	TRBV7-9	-	CASSPPMGGVYNEQFF	TGTGCCAGCAGCCCTCCCATGGGAGGAGTATACAATGAGCAGTTCTTC
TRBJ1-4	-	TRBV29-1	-	CSVGVSEKLFF	TGCAGCGTTGGGGTTAGCGAAAAACTGTTTTTT
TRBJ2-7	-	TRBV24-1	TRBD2	CATSEAGGPDEQYF	TGTGCCACCAGTGAGGCGGGAGGACCTGACGAGCAGTACTTC
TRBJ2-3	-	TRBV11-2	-	CASSLGGPGLNVGTQYF	TGTGCCAGCAGCTTAGGGGGTCCGGGACTTAATGTGGGTACGCAGTATTTT
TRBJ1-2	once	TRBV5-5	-	CASSLEGYKDYGYTF	TGTGCCAGCAGCTTGGAGGGGTATAAGGACTATGGCTACACCTTC
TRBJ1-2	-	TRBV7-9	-	CASSGDPGMGTYGYTF	TGTGCCAGCAGCGGGGACCCGGGCATGGGTACTTATGGCTACACCTTC
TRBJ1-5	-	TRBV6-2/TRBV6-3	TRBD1	CASSLYSPQQGADQPQHF	TGTGCCAGCAGTCTCTATTCCCCTCAACAGGGGGCTGATCAGCCCCAGCATTTT
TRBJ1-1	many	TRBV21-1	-	CASDERQNTEAFF	TGTGCCAGCGACGAGCGGCAGAACACTGAAGCTTTCTTT
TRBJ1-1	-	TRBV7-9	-	CASSLGRAQRGEAFF	TGTGCCAGCAGCTTAGGGAGGGCCCAAAGGGGTGAGGCTTTCTTT
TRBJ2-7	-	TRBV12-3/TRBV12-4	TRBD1	CASSLVQGYEQYF	TGTGCCAGCAGTTTAGTACAGGGGTACGAGCAGTACTTC
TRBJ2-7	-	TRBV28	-	CASSFTGTISIYEQYF	TGTGCCAGCAGTTTTACCGGGACCATAAGCATCTACGAGCAGTACTTC
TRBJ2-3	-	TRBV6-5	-	CASSYSEWDDTQYF	TGTGCCAGCAGTTACTCGGAATGGGATGATACGCAGTATTTT
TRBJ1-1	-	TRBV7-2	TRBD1	CASSLGGNRGLNTEAFF	TGTGCCAGCAGCTTAGGAGGCAACAGGGGTTTGAACACTGAAGCTTTCTTT
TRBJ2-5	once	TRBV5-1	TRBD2	CASSLGMRLAGVETQYF	TGCGCCAGCAGCTTGGGAATGAGGTTAGCGGGAGTAGAGACCCAGTACTTC
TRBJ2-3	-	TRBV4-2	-	CASSQDQGDTQYF	TGTGCCAGCAGCCAAGATCAGGGCGATACGCAGTATTTT
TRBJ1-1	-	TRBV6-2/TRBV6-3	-	CASSQQGRNTEAFF	TGTGCCAGCAGTCAACAGGGTAGGAACACTGAAGCTTTCTTT
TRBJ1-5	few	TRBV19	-	CASSLRPRGAPQHF	TGTGCCAGTAGCCTACGGCCTCGGGGTGCGCCCCAGCATTTT
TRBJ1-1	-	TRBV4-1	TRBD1	CASSQDQGGQTDTEAFF	TGCGCCAGCAGCCAAGATCAGGGGGGACAGACGGACACTGAAGCTTTCTTT
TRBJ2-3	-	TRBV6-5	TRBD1	CASRGTGRRADTQYF	TGTGCCAGCAGGGGGACAGGACGACGGGCAGATACGCAGTATTTT
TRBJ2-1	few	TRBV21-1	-	CASSKAKAKGQEDHNEQFF	TGTGCCAGCAGCAAAGCGAAAGCGAAAGGACAGGAGGACCACAATGAGCAGTTCTTC
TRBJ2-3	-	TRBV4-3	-	CASSQEWQGTDTQYF	TGCGCCAGCAGCCAAGAGTGGCAGGGCACAGATACGCAGTATTTT
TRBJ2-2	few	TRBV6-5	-	CASSYSIGRGAGELFF	TGTGCCAGCAGTTACTCGATCGGGAGAGGGGCCGGGGAGCTGTTTTTT
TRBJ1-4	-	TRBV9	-	CASSVAGSWEEKLFF	TGTGCCAGCAGCGTAGCGGGCTCCTGGGAGGAAAAACTGTTTTTT
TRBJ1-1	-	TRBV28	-	CASRAEMNTEAFF	TGTGCCAGCAGGGCAGAAATGAACACTGAAGCTTTCTTT
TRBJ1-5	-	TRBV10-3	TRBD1	CAISDGTGGMFQPQHF	TGTGCCATCAGTGACGGGACAGGGGGCATGTTTCAGCCCCAGCATTTT
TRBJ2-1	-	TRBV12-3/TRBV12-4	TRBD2	CASSSGLVNEQFF	TGTGCCAGCAGTTCGGGACTAGTCAATGAGCAGTTCTTC
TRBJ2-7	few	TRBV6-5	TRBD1	CASSHLGQGGYEQYF	TGTGCCAGCAGTCACTTGGGACAGGGGGGATACGAGCAGTACTTC
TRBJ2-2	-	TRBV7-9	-	CASSLIRGTHTGELFF	TGTGCCAGCAGCTTGATTCGGGGTACACACACCGGGGAGCTGTTTTTT
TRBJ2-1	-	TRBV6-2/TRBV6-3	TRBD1	CASSSDRGFEVNEQFF	TGTGCCAGCAGTTCCGACAGGGGGTTTGAGGTGAATGAGCAGTTCTTC
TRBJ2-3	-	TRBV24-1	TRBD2	CATSDRSGRGLFTDTQYF	TGTGCCACCAGTGACCGTAGCGGGAGGGGACTTTTCACAGATACGCAGTATTTT
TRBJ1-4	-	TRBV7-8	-	CASRYGTGLLNEKLFF	TGTGCCAGCAGATATGGTACGGGACTCCTTAATGAAAAACTGTTTTTT
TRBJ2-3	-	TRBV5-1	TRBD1	CASSRAGQGETDTQYF	TGCGCCAGCAGCAGGGCGGGACAGGGGGAAACAGATACGCAGTATTTT
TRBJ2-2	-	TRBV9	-	CASSALRGLWAGELFF	TGTGCCAGCAGCGCGCTAAGGGGATTGTGGGCCGGGGAGCTGTTTTTT
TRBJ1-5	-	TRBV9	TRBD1	CASSLTGDNQPQHF	TGTGCCAGCAGCCTTACAGGGGACAATCAGCCCCAGCATTTT
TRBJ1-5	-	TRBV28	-	CASSDGSGRDQPQHF	TGTGCCAGCAGCGATGGATCGGGCCGGGATCAGCCCCAGCATTTT
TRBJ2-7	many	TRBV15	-	CATSRALQGTYEQYF	TGTGCCACCAGCAGAGCCCTACAAGGGACCTACGAGCAGTACTTC
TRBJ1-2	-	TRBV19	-	CASSMGLENYGYTF	TGTGCCAGTAGTATGGGACTTGAGAACTATGGCTACACCTTC
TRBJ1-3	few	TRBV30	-	CAWSGEGYGGNTIYF	TGTGCCTGGAGTGGGGAGGGCTATGGAGGAAACACCATATATTTT
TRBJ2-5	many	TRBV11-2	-	CASSLEPGAQETQYF	TGTGCCAGCAGCTTAGAACCAGGGGCCCAAGAGACCCAGTACTTC
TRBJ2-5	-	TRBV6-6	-	CASNPLGRGSQETQYF	TGTGCCAGCAACCCGTTGGGGCGGGGATCCCAAGAGACCCAGTACTTC
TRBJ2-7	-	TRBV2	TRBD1	CASSETGGSYEQYF	TGTGCCAGCAGTGAGACAGGGGGCTCCTACGAGCAGTACTTC
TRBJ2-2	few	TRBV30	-	CAWIGLTGELFF	TGTGCCTGGATTGGGCTCACCGGGGAGCTGTTTTTT
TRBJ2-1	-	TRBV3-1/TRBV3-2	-	CASSFGTASSYNEQFF	TGTGCCAGCAGCTTCGGGACGGCGAGCTCCTACAATGAGCAGTTCTTC
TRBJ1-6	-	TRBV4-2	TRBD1	CASSQTSGTGSNSPLHF	TGTGCCAGCAGCCAAACCTCCGGGACAGGGTCGAATTCACCCCTCCACTTT
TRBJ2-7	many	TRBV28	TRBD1	CASSTPVGQPGEQYF	TGTGCCAGCAGCACCCCCGTGGGACAGCCTGGGGAGCAGTACTTC
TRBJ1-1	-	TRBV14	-	CASSSQLTGPTRAFF	TGTGCCAGCAGCTCCCAGTTGACAGGCCCCACGAGGGCTTTCTTT
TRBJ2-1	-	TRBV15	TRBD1	CATSRGTGRYNEQFF	TGTGCCACCAGCAGAGGGACAGGGCGCTACAATGAGCAGTTCTTC
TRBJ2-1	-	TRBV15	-	CATSRSTGSSYNEQFF	TGTGCCACCAGCAGATCCACAGGGAGCTCCTACAATGAGCAGTTCTTC